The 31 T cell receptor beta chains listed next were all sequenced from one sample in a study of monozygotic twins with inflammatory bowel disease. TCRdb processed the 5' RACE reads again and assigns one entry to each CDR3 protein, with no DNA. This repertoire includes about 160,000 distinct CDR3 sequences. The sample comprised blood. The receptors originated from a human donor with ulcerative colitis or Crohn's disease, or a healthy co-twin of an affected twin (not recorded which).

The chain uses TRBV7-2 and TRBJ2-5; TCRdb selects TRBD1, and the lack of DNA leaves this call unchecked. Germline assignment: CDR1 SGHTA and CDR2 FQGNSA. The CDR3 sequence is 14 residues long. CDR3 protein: CASSFERGRETQYF.

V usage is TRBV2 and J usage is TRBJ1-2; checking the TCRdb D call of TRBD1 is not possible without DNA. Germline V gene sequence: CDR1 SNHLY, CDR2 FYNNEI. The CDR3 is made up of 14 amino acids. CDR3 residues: CASRTGGANYGYTF.

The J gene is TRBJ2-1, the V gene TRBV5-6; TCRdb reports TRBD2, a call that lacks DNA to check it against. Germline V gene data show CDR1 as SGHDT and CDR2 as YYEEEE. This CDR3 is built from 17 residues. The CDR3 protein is CASSLAMRGPSYNEQFF.

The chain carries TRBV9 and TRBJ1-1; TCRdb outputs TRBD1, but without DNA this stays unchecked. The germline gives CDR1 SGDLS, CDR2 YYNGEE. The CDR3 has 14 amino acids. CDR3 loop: CASSVTGQNTEAFF.

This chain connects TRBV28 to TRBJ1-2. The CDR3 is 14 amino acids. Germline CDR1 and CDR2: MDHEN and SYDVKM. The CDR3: CASSLYREARGYTF.

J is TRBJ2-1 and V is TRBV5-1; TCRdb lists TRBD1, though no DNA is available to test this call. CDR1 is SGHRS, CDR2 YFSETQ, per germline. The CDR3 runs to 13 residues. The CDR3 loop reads CASSYTGYNEQFF.

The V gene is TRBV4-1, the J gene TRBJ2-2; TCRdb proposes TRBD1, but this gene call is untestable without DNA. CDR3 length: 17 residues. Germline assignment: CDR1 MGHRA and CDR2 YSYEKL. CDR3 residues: CASSQNPGQGPTGELFF.

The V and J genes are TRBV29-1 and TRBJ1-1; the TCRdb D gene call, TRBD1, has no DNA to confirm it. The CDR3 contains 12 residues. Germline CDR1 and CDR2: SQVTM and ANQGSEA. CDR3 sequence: CSGDRGNTEAFF.

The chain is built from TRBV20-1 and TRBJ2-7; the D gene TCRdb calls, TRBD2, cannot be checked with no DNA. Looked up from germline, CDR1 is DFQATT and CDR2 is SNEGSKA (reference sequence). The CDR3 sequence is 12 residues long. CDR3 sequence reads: CSARDGPSEQYF.

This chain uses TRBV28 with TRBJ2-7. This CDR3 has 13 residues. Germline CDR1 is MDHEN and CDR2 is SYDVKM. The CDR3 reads CASSGGKSYEQYF. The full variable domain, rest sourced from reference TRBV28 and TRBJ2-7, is DVKVTQSSRYLVKRTGEKVFLECVQDMDHENMFWYRQDPGLGLRLIYFSYDVKMKEKGDIPEGYSVSREKKERFSLILESASTNQTSMYLCASSGGKSYEQYFGPGTRLTVT.

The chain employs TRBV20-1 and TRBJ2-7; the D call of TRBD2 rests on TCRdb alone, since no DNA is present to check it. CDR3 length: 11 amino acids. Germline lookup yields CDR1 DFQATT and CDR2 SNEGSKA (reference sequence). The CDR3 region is CSTEVTATLTF.

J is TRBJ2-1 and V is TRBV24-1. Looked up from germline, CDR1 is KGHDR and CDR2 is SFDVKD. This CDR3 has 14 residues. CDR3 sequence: CATSDFASEWEQFF.

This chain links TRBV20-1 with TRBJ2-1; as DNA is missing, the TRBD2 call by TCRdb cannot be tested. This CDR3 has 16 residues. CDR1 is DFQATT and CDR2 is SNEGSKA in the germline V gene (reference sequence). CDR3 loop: CSATSTSASSYNEQFF.

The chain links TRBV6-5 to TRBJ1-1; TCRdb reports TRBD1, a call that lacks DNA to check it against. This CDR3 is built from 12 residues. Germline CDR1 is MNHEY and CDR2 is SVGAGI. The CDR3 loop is CASRGGRTEAFF.

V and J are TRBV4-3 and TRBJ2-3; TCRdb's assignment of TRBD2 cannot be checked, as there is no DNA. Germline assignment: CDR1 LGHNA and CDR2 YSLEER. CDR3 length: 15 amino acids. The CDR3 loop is CASSLGLGEGDTQYF.

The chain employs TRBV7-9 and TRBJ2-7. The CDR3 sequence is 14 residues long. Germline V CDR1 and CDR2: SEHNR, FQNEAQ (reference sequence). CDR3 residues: CASSFSFGVLEQYF.

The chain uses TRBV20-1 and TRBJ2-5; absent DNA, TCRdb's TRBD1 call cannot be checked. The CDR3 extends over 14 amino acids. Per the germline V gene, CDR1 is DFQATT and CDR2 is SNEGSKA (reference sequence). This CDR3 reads CSAMSWGGLKTQYF.

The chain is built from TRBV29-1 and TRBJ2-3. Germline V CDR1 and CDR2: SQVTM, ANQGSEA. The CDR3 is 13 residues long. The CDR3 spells CSVDPSMVDTQYF.

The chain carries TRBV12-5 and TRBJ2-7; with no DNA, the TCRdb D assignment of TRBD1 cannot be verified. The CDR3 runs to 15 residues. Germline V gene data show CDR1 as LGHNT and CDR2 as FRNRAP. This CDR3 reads CASGTRVPGRGEQYF.

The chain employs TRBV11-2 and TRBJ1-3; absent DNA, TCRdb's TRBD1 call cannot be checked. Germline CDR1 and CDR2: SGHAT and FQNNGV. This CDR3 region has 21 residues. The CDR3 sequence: CASSPWEKGQPGGMFGNTIYF.

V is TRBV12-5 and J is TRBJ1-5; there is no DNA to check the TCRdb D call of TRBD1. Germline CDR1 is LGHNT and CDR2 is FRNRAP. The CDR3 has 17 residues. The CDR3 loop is CASGLVPVGGGNQPQHF.

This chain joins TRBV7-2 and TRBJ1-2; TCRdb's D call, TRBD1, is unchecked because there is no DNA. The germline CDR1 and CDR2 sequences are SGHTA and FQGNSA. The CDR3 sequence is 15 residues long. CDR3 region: CASSLAGQGVGGYTF.

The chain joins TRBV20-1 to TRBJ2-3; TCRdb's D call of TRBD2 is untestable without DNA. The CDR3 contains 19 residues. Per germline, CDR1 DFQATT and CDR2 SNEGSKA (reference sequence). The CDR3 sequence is CSAYGTSGVKVISTDTQYF.

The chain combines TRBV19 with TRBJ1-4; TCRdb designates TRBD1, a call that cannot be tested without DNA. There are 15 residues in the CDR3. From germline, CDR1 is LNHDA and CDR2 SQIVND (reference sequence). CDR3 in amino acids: CASAGGAQANEKLFF.

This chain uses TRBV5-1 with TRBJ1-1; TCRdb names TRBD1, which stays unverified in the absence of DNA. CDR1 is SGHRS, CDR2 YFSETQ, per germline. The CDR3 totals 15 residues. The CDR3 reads CASSLAAQGGVLTFF.

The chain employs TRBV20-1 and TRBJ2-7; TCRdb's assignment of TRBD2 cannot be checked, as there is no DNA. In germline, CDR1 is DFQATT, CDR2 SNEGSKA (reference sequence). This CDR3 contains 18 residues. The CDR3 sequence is CSARDPVTGTSVPYEQYF.

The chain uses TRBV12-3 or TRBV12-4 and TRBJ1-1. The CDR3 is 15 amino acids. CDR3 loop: CASSPRSSENTEAFF.

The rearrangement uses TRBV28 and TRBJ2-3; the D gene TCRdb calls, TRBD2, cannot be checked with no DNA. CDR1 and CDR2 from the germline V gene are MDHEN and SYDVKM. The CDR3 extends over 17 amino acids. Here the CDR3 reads CASSLTGGPFSTDTQYF.

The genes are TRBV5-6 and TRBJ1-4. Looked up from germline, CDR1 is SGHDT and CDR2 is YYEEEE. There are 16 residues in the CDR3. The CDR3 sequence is CASSPGDWATNEKLFF.

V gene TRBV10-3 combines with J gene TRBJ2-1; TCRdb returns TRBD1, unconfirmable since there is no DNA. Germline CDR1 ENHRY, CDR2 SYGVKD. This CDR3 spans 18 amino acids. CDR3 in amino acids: CAISESRGALRTGDEQFF.

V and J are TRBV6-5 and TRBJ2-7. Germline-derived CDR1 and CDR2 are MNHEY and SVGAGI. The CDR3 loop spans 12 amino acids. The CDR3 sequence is CASSVRLWEQYF.